This TCR beta chain was sequenced in a study of yellow fever vaccine responses in identical twins listed by TCRdb under 2018. In terms of the full investigation: The study precisely tracked vaccine-responding T cell clones in identical twins.

What the study reported, not specific to this receptor: The authors reported that the T cell response to vaccination in identical twins appeared partly convergent and partly personalized.

The germline V gene (reference sequence) provides CDR1 WNHNN and CDR2 SYGVQD. V was cut back by 0 bases and J by 9 bases, leaving a gap of 12 bases between them. From its cysteine to its phenylalanine, the CDR3 spans 14 amino acids. Kept here is only the CDR3 DNA, which spans 42 bases and is read in frame from base 1. Library method: RT-PCR. The run used an Illumina HiSeq 2500. TCRdb trimmed the raw reads at Q25, called clones with MiXCR and kept productive beta chains. Every distinct CDR3 protein forms one entry, paired with its most common genes and DNA. The sample profile shows some 560 distinct CDR3 sequences; less than 90% of them were found once. Clones ranked in the top ten supply around 8.5% of the sample. As regards this clonotype: Its antigen remains unidentified. Nothing much larger sits one base from this clone, and base qualities are not available.

This sequence uses TRBV10-1 and TRBJ1-5; the D gene is not confidently resolved. The sequence came from a female donor who received the yellow fever vaccine. Sample: T cells from blood (PBMCs), unsorted or a sorted subset (not recorded which), taken before or after yellow fever vaccination (not recorded which). The nucleotide sequence is TGCGCCAGCAGTGAGTCAAAGGCTACCGGGCCCCAGCATTTT. This sequence encodes CASSESKATGPQHF.